These 18 T cell receptor beta chains were all obtained from the same sample, sequenced in a study of blood T cell repertoires in COVID-19 (TCRdb year 2020). The library was prepared using the immunoSEQ multiplex PCR assay. Held by TCRdb, this immuneACCESS table contains in-frame sequences only and omits some clones. Under half of the omission traces to an unresolved V gene where checked; the cause of the rest is unknown. Recorded for this sample are approximately 180,000 clones; roughly 84% of them occurred a single time. The ten largest clones capture less than 1.5% of the sample. Sequenced sample: PBMCs or T cells enriched from blood (not recorded which). These receptors all come from a human donor with acute COVID-19. The donor label of this sample is uncertain.

The chain joins TRBV5-1 to TRBJ2-7, with TRBD1 matching over 8 bases. CDR3 length: 14 amino acids. V lost 0 bases to trimming and J lost 3 bases; unmatched junction nucleotides: 2. Germline V gives CDR1 SGHRS, CDR2 YFSETQ. Here the CDR3 DNA reads TGCGCCAGCAGCTTGGAACAGGGGGTCTACGAGCAGTACTTC. This encodes CASSLEQGVYEQYF.

The genes are TRBV12-3 or TRBV12-4 and TRBJ1-6; D is uncertain. This CDR3 has 12 residues. Trimming cost V 6 bases and J 4 bases, with 4 bases left between them. The chain's CDR3 is CASSFYNSPLHF. CDR3 DNA sequence: TGTGCCAGCAGCTTTTATAATTCACCCCTCCACTTT.

The gene calls are TRBV27 and TRBJ2-5; 9 bases are a match to TRBD2. Unmatched junction bases numbered 3, after V lost 2 bases and J lost 2 bases. Germline-derived CDR1 and CDR2 are MNHEY and SMNVEV (reference sequence). The length of the CDR3 is 15 residues. In nucleotides, the CDR3 is TGTGCCAGCAGTTTACTAGCGGGGACTCAAGAGACCCAGTACTTC. Protein product: CASSLLAGTQETQYF.

The V call is TRBV13, the J call TRBJ2-7; D is perhaps TRBD2 (5 bases). The germline CDR1 and CDR2 sequences are PRHDT and FYEKMQ (reference sequence). This CDR3 spans 12 amino acids. Trimming took 6 bases from V and 2 from J, leaving 8 bases between them. This CDR3 is CASRGGPYEQYF. The CDR3, as DNA: TGTGCCAGCAGAGGCGGGCCCTACGAGCAGTACTTC.

V is TRBV6-5 and J is TRBJ2-7; a weak D match, TRBD1 (6 bases). CDR1 MNHEY and CDR2 SVGAGI come from the germline V gene. V lost 0 bases and J 6 bases, leaving 12 bases between the germline ends. This CDR3 is 14 amino acids long. Written as DNA, the CDR3 is TGTGCCAGCAGTTACTCGAAACAGGGTGGCGAGCAGTACTTC. Its translation: CASSYSKQGGEQYF.

The sample holds one count of this clone. The rearrangement uses TRBV30 and TRBJ1-3; 9 bases align to TRBD1. The ends lost 0 bases at V and 4 bases at J; junction bases unmatched: 4. The CDR3 covers 15 residues. The germline V gene has CDR1 GTSNPN and CDR2 SVGIG (reference sequence). DNA of the CDR3: TGTGCCTGGAGTGTCGGGACAGGGCGGGGAAACACCATATATTTT. Translating it yields CAWSVGTGRGNTIYF.

J is TRBJ2-5 and V is TRBV6-6; possibly TRBD1 for D (6 bases). V was clipped by 2 bases and J by 1 base, with 11 bases between them. Per germline, CDR1 MNHNY and CDR2 SVGAGI (reference sequence). The CDR3 sequence is 15 residues long. The CDR3 reads CASSYVAGVQETQYF. The CDR3, as DNA: TGTGCCAGCAGTTACGTGGCAGGGGTCCAAGAGACCCAGTACTTC.

The genes are TRBV28 and TRBJ1-5; 10 bases are a match to TRBD1. The V and J ends lost 6 bases and 0 bases, in that order; junction bases with no gene match: 8. The CDR3 sequence is 17 residues long. Germline CDR1 reads MDHEN; CDR2 reads SYDVKM. As DNA, the CDR3 is TGTGCCAGCAGAAACCGGGACAGGGGATATAGCAATCAGCCCCAGCATTTT. This encodes CASRNRDRGYSNQPQHF.

This clone appeared once. The chain links TRBV19 to TRBJ2-3; D gene ambiguous. The CDR3 runs 15 residues. Germline assignment: CDR1 LNHDA and CDR2 SQIVND (reference sequence). Trimming pared 2 bases from V and 9 bases from J, leaving 18 bases between. The CDR3 DNA reads as TGTGCCAGTAGTATAACCCCGGTGGGCCAGAACACGCAGTATTTT. It yields the protein CASSITPVGQNTQYF.

V usage is TRBV19 and J usage is TRBJ1-1, with D unclear. This CDR3 is built from 14 residues. Germline CDR1 LNHDA, CDR2 SQIVND (reference sequence). The V gene lost 10 bases and the J gene lost 1 base, with 16 bases spanning the gap. CDR3 in DNA: TGTGCCATCAAGTGGCAGGCTGAGAACACTGAAGCTTTCTTT. Its protein product is CAIKWQAENTEAFF.

The rearrangement uses TRBV10-3 and TRBJ2-2; TRBD2 matches 9 bases. This CDR3 spans 16 amino acids. The V gene's germline CDR1 is ENHRY and CDR2 SYGVKD. V gave up 4 bases and J gave up 3 bases; unmatched junction bases: 6. As DNA, the CDR3 is TGTGCCATCAGTGGGAGGACTAGCGTGGACACCGGGGAGCTGTTTTTT. Translating it yields CAISGRTSVDTGELFF.

The chain carries TRBV6-2 or TRBV6-3 and TRBJ1-1; no firm D call. With 2 bases removed from V and 5 bases from J, the gap between germline ends came to 21 bases. Germline V gene sequence: CDR1 MNHEY, CDR2 SVGEGT. This CDR3 region has 17 residues. The CDR3 reads CASSYTTGVLSRTEAFF. CDR3 DNA: TGTGCCAGCAGTTACACAACCGGGGTCTTGTCGAGAACTGAAGCTTTCTTT.

The gene calls are TRBV3-1 (or the pseudogene TRBV3-2) and TRBJ1-5, with TRBD1 matching over 7 bases. CDR3 length equals 16 residues. With V trimmed by 1 base and J by 7 bases, 10 bases remained unmatched. Germline V gives CDR1 LGHDT, CDR2 YNNKEL (reference sequence). CDR3 DNA sequence: TGTGCCAGCAGCCAAGGGCGGACAGGAGGAGGGCAGCCCCAGCATTTT. It codes for CASSQGRTGGGQPQHF.

The chain recombines TRBV6-2 or TRBV6-3 with TRBJ2-1; no clear D. Trimming removed 2 bases from V and 5 bases from J, with 7 bases in between. The CDR3 loop spans 13 amino acids. The V gene's germline CDR1 is MNHEY and CDR2 SVGEGT. This chain's CDR3 is CASSYARNNEQFF. In DNA, the CDR3 is TGTGCCAGCAGTTACGCCAGAAACAATGAGCAGTTCTTC.

This chain uses TRBV3-1 (or the pseudogene TRBV3-2) with TRBJ1-6; 10 nucleotides align to TRBD1. CDR1 is LGHDT, CDR2 YNNKEL, per germline (reference sequence). The CDR3 has 16 amino acids. Germline trimming cut 4 bases from V and 2 bases from J; bases unmatched to any gene: 2. The chain's CDR3 is CASSPDRGTYNSPLHF. In DNA, the CDR3 is TGTGCCAGCAGCCCGGACAGGGGGACCTATAATTCACCCCTCCACTTT.

This rearrangement joins TRBV7-2 to TRBJ2-3; D possibly corresponds to TRBD1 (5 bases). Germline values: CDR1 SGHTA, CDR2 FQGNSA. The V end lost 3 bases, the J end lost 6 bases, and 16 bases lay between the germline ends. The CDR3 totals 15 residues. The CDR3 sequence is CASSFWGLASDTQYF. The CDR3 DNA reads as TGTGCCAGCAGCTTTTGGGGCCTGGCTTCGGATACGCAGTATTTT.

The rearrangement joins TRBV6-2 or TRBV6-3 to TRBJ1-2; TRBD1 matches at 12 bases. Germline trimming cut 5 bases from V and 8 bases from J; bases unmatched to any gene: 12. The germline V gene encodes CDR1 MNHEY and CDR2 SVGEGT. The CDR3 length is 16 residues. The CDR3 DNA reads TGTGCCAGCAGTATCCCCCCGGGACAGGGGGCTGAGGGCTACACCTTC. This codes for CASSIPPGQGAEGYTF.

V gene TRBV6-2 or TRBV6-3 combines with J gene TRBJ1-2; 7 bases are shared with TRBD1. This CDR3 comprises 19 residues. Germline V gene data show CDR1 as MNHEY and CDR2 as SVGEGT. V trimming: 4 bases; J trimming: 2 bases; junction bases outside the gene matches: 19. The CDR3 protein is CASSSHFVGQFRWNYGYTF. The CDR3 nucleotides are TGTGCCAGCAGTTCTCACTTTGTGGGACAGTTCAGGTGGAACTATGGCTACACCTTC.